The rows below give T cell receptor beta chains drawn from one sample of a study of graft-versus-host responses after intestinal transplantation. Which antigens these TCRs recognize remains unknown. Sequencing was performed with immunoSEQ multiplex PCR; in TCRdb, only in-frame clones are kept and a portion is missing. This sample carries approximately 75,000 clones, roughly 94% of them seen once, and the ten largest clones take 0.53%. The source was unstimulated CD8+ T cells sorted from spleen or lymph node cells, collected before intestinal transplant. Every receptor here comes from a human donor who received an intestinal transplant. Each CDR3 is given with its conserved first and last residue. Each record gives: clone size, D gene, V gene, J gene, CDR3 DNA, CDR3 protein. D genes are given only for firm matches. Expanded clones get a size class; other rows say once, few or many, or leave the size out.

>.|.|TRBV7-9|TRBJ2-7
TGTGCCAGCAGCTTAGGGTCCTACGAGCAGTACTTC
CASSLGSYEQYF
>.|TRBD2|TRBV27|TRBJ2-1
TGTGCCAGCAGTCCCCCCGGGACTAGCCACAATGAGCAGTTCTTC
CASSPPGTSHNEQFF
>.|.|TRBV19|TRBJ1-1
TGTGCCAGTAGACACAGGGAGCGGACTGAAGCTTTCTTT
CASRHRERTEAFF
>few|.|TRBV20-1|TRBJ2-7
TGCAGTGCCCTGGGGGACGAGCAGTACTTC
CSALGDEQYF
>.|TRBD2|TRBV15|TRBJ2-1
TGTGCCACCAGCAGAGCTCATGAGCGGGAGGTAGGCAATGAGCAGTTCTTC
CATSRAHEREVGNEQFF
>.|TRBD1|TRBV6-5|TRBJ1-1
TGTGCCAGCGGAGGGCAGGGGGCCATCCGAGCTTTCTTT
CASGGQGAIRAFF
>.|TRBD2|TRBV7-2|TRBJ2-1
TGTGCCAGCAGCCGGAGCGGGGGGCTGGGCCCCTACAATGAGCAGTTCTTC
CASSRSGGLGPYNEQFF
>.|TRBD2|TRBV27|TRBJ2-3
TGTGCCAGCAGTCCACTCCTAGCGGGAGGGACAGATACGCAGTATTTT
CASSPLLAGGTDTQYF
>.|.|TRBV5-1|TRBJ2-1
TGCGCCAGCAGCTTGGATCTAAGCAGCTACAATGAGCAGTTCTTC
CASSLDLSSYNEQFF
>.|.|TRBV7-9|TRBJ1-2
TGTGCCAGCAGCTTGGGCGCAAGTTATGGCTACACCTTC
CASSLGASYGYTF
>once|TRBD2|TRBV11-2|TRBJ2-1
TGTGCCAGCAGCCCCTTAGGTAGCGGGCGATACAATGAGCAGTTCTTC
CASSPLGSGRYNEQFF
>once|TRBD1|TRBV2|TRBJ2-1
TGTGCCAGCAAAACGACAGGGGGCGGTGGGGGCACTTACAATGAGCAGTTCTTC
CASKTTGGGGGTYNEQFF
>.|.|TRBV28|TRBJ2-5
TGTGCCAGCAGTTTGCTAATGGGATCAGAGACCCAGTACTTC
CASSLLMGSETQYF